This TCR beta chain was sequenced in a study of molecular identifiers for immune sequencing clone quantification (dated by TCRdb to 2016 to 2019). Regarding the complete study: In a replicate experiment, RNA from 20,000 or 100,000 naive CD8 T cells was split into five aliquots, four of which were sequenced. This methods study benchmarked molecular-identifier clustering-based TCR repertoire sequencing (MIDCIRS) and TCR RNA copy counting, using CD8 T cells to do so. General findings and caveats noted by the study authors: Modeling indicated about 3.1 TCR RNA copies recovered per cell, compared with 9.5 to 10 by digital PCR, which implies a capture efficiency of about 31%. Spiked-in Jurkat TCR RNA equivalent to a single cell was reported to be detectable even among approximately 1 million naive CD8 T cells. When barcode sub-clustering was not used, chimeric consensus sequences inflated TCR diversity, with chimeras reaching as high as 47%. The naive libraries included spiked-in Jurkat TCR RNA (roughly nine copies' worth), and this RNA is not part of the donor repertoire. Highly expanded clone sizes could be underestimated because identical TCR molecules may share a barcode. In CMV-specific effector cells, clones with more than 20 RNA copies accounted for over 97% of molecules, whereas in naive cells such clones accounted for under 1%.

The cysteine opens and the phenylalanine closes a CDR3 of 16 amino acids. Only the CDR3 DNA is retained, 48 bases long and in frame from the first base. The CDR1 and CDR2 encoded by the germline V gene (reference sequence) are MNHEY and SMNVEV. At the junction V is shortened by 3 bases and J by 0 bases, with 14 bases in between. Library preparation employed PCR. Instrument on record: Illumina HiSeq 4000. Bulk TCR libraries were prepared as previously described, using TCR primers listed in Table S5. Purification of total RNA was performed with the Qiagen AllPrep DNA/RNA kit. Reads from multiple sequencing runs of the same library were pooled before analysis. In the original analysis: Reads were retained only if an exact TCR constant sequence was present, and the retained reads were trimmed to 150 nt and grouped according to their 12-nt molecular barcodes. Reads within each barcode group were sub-clustered using a 15% Levenshtein threshold, and quality-weighted consensus sequences were constructed for each RNA molecule. Non-functional sequences were filtered out, along with any lower-count sequence sitting one edit away from another sequence. Based on fitting two negative binomial distributions, any barcode sub-cluster with under 20% of the maximum read count was discarded. In-frame beta chains were kept once TCRdb had trimmed the public reads at Q25 with fastp and called clones with MiXCR. Each entry merges the rows of one CDR3 protein and shows their most common DNA and genes. These V and J calls are TCRdb output, not the study's own analysis. The sample table holds about 640,000 distinct CDR3 sequences, of which about 20% were seen once. Roughly 0.83% of the sample is held by the ten biggest clonotypes.

Libraries of naive CD8 T cells were built from anywhere between about 17,000 and 1,000,000 sorted cells, with 10%, 30% or 50% of the purified RNA used. Naive CD8 T cells, defined as CD8+CD4-CCR7+CD45RA+, were FACS-sorted into RLT Plus buffer on a BD FACSAria II. To test detection sensitivity, Jurkat RNA equivalent to approximately nine TCR copies was spiked into samples of roughly 18,000-1,000,000 naive CD8 T cells. CD8 T cells were enriched using RosetteSep CD8+ T Cell Enrichment Cocktail and Ficoll-Paque, and the enriched cells then underwent ACK red cell lysis. This clonotype was seen at least ten times. Its target antigen remains unknown. Base qualities were left out, and no much larger clone turns up one base away.

The rearrangement combines TRBV27 with TRBJ1-1; TRBD1 is a possible D gene, resting on 6 matching bases. This clonotype originated in a human donor in good health. Some libraries in this study had Jurkat cell RNA spiked in. The sequenced sample was naive CD8+ T cells from blood, with Jurkat cell RNA spiked in. Per the publication, the cell subset or site label means: FACS-sorted CD8+CD4-CCR7+CD45RA+ naive T cells. The CDR3 loop reads CASSLRTALMNTEAFF. Read as DNA, the sequence is TGTGCCAGCAGTTTGAGGACAGCGCTAATGAACACTGAAGCTTTCTTT.